This TCR beta chain derives from a study of shared clonotypes between healthy human individuals. Notes on this clone: Its antigen remains unidentified.

Looked up from germline, CDR1 is SGHNT and CDR2 is YYREEE (reference sequence). This CDR3 is 15 amino acids long. V gave up 0 bases and J gave up 9 bases; unmatched junction bases: 3. Running of the assay took place at deep level. Assay used: immunoSEQ multiplex PCR; TCRdb lists only in-frame clones, some missing. The sample holds approximately 2.5 million clones, approximately 92% seen once. Study outcomes and limitations: The generation probabilities recorded for non-shared clonotypes fell below those of clonotypes shared by all four donors.

V is TRBV5-4 and J is TRBJ2-1, with 13 bases lining up with TRBD2. The TCR was taken from a young man in good health. Sequencing was done on a sample of naive CD4+ T cells sorted from blood. Subset: CD45RA+ positively selected. For the CDR3, the DNA is TGTGCCAGCAGCTTGGGACTAGCGGGGGGAGGTGAGCAGTTCTTC. Its translation is CASSLGLAGGGEQFF.